These 21 T cell receptor beta chains were all obtained from the same sample, sequenced in a study of blood T cells in healthy people across ages. Using a J-beta primer mix together with a sample-barcoded 5' primer, a second PCR was run for about 7 to 12 cycles. TCRdb ran MiXCR on the 5' RACE reads and lists one entry per CDR3 protein. The table records some 1.4 million distinct CDR3 sequences, roughly 40% of them present only once. The sequenced sample consisted of blood. The receptor source for this set is a woman younger than 30 in good health.

This clonotype turned up a few times. The chain is built from TRBV27 and TRBJ1-4, with D tentatively TRBD1 (5 bases). V was clipped by 0 bases and J by 1 base, with 15 bases between them. This CDR3 has 18 amino acids. The germline V gene encodes CDR1 MNHEY and CDR2 SMNVEV (reference sequence). The CDR3 sequence is CASSLSRGRVGTNEKLFF. As DNA, the CDR3 is TGTGCCAGCAGTTTATCTCGCGGCAGGGTTGGAACTAATGAAAAACTGTTTTTT.

V is TRBV9 and J is TRBJ2-6; no definite D call. The CDR3 has 15 amino acids. Germline V gene data show CDR1 as SGDLS and CDR2 as YYNGEE. V lost 7 bases to trimming and J lost 0 bases, with 11 bases between them. The CDR3 sequence: CASGDRVSGANVLTF. For the CDR3, the DNA is TGTGCCAGCGGGGATCGGGTCTCTGGGGCCAACGTCCTGACTTTC.

On this clonotype: A read error may produce the germline difference seen at one junction end. The chain has TRBV4-1 and TRBJ1-5, with a weak D call TRBD1 (5 bases). The germline V gene has CDR1 MGHRA and CDR2 YSYEKL. The CDR3 extends over 15 amino acids. The CDR3 sequence: CASSQDGGPDQPQHF. In DNA form, the CDR3 reads TGCGCCAGTAGCCAAGACGGGGGACCGGATCAGCCCCAGCATTTT.

The chain employs TRBV18 and TRBJ2-1, with a tentative D call TRBD1 (6 bases). Germline values: CDR1 KGHSH, CDR2 LQKENI. Trimming stripped 3 bases from V and 8 bases from J, with 11 bases between. The CDR3 is 13 residues long. The CDR3 nucleotides are TGTGCCAGCTCACCTCAGGGGCGGGATGAGCAGTTCTTC. Translation: CASSPQGRDEQFF.

The rearrangement uses TRBV7-8 and TRBJ2-5; 9 positions agree with TRBD1. TRBJ2-7 matches the DNA end more closely, so the J call is doubtful. The CDR3 contains 16 residues. Germline V gene data show CDR1 as SGHVS and CDR2 as FQNEAQ. The CDR3 DNA reads as TGTGCCAGCAGCCAGATGGGGGACAGGGTCTTCGACGAGCAGTACTTC. As protein: CASSQMGDRVFDEQYF.

Note on this clonotype: At one end the junction does not follow the germline gene, possibly because of a read error. The V gene is TRBV14, the J gene TRBJ1-5, with D maybe TRBD1 (6 bases). This CDR3 spans 13 amino acids. Germline lookup yields CDR1 SGHDN and CDR2 FVKESK. CDR3 amino acids: CVSSGQINQPQHF. The CDR3 DNA is TGTGTCAGCAGTGGACAGATTAATCAGCCCCAGCATTTT.

The rearrangement links TRBV2 to TRBJ2-1, with D perhaps matching TRBD2 (5 bases). Germline V lookup: CDR1 SNHLY, CDR2 FYNNEI. V lost 3 bases to trimming and J lost 7 bases, with 16 bases between them. CDR3 size: 15 residues. The CDR3 spells CASSERRMEGNEQFF. In nucleotides, the CDR3 is TGTGCCAGCAGTGAGAGGAGGATGGAAGGGAATGAGCAGTTCTTC.

This clonotype was seen more than once but under ten times. CDR3 region: CASSVAGGLTDTQYF. The CDR3 nucleotides read TGTGCCAGCAGCGTAGCGGGCGGTCTCACAGATACGCAGTATTTT. This chain links TRBV9 with TRBJ2-3; D not resolved. V shed 0 bases and J shed 2 bases, with 10 bases lying between them. This CDR3 spans 15 amino acids. The V gene's germline CDR1 is SGDLS and CDR2 YYNGEE.

The V call is TRBV28, the J call TRBJ2-2, with 12 bases identical to TRBD2. Per the germline V gene, CDR1 is MDHEN and CDR2 is SYDVKM. J was trimmed by 0 bases and V by 8 bases; bases with no gene match: 10. The CDR3 extends over 18 amino acids. CDR3 bases: TGTGCCAGCGAACCCTGGGCTAGCGGGGGGGCGAACACCGGGGAGCTGTTTTTT. It is translated as CASEPWASGGANTGELFF.

J is TRBJ2-6 and V is TRBV6-1; D gene uncertain. V lost 3 bases, J lost 0 bases, and 6 bases lay in between. The germline V gene has CDR1 MNHNS and CDR2 SASEGT. This CDR3 has 15 amino acids. CDR3 bases: TGTGCCAGCAGTGACGTGTTCTCTGGGGCCAACGTCCTGACTTTC. Residues: CASSDVFSGANVLTF.

The rearrangement uses TRBV12-3 or TRBV12-4 and TRBJ2-7; D might be TRBD1 or TRBD2, each matching 5 bases. This CDR3 is 12 amino acids long. Trimming removed 5 bases at V and 8 bases at J, with 13 bases between. The DNA of the CDR3 is TGTGCCAGCAGTCCCCCAGTGGGACAGCAGTACTTC. It translates to CASSPPVGQQYF.

This clonotype has a count of ten or more. The CDR3 spells CSVETGLGSPRFSTDTQYF. The CDR3 DNA sequence: TGCAGCGTCGAAACGGGGCTCGGCTCGCCCCGATTTAGCACAGATACGCAGTATTTT. This rearrangement joins TRBV29-1 to TRBJ2-3; either TRBD1 or TRBD2 may fit D (5 bases each). The length of the CDR3 is 19 residues. Per germline, CDR1 SQVTM and CDR2 ANQGSEA. V was pared by 6 bases and J by 0 bases, with 28 bases between.

Notes on this clonotype: A single base separates this from a much larger clone, so it may be a read error. The chain combines TRBV3-1 with TRBJ2-5, with 11 bases aligning to TRBD2. With 1 base clipped from V and 11 bases from J, the junction kept 6 bases outside the gene matches. Per germline, CDR1 LGHDT and CDR2 YNNKEL (reference sequence). This CDR3 has 14 residues. DNA for the CDR3: TGTGCCAGCAGCCAAGGACTAGCGGGAAATGAGCAGTACTTC. It is translated as CASSQGLAGNEQYF.

The table lists this clonotype with a few counts. This chain links TRBV29-1 with TRBJ2-1, with TRBD2 as a possible D gene (6 bases). The CDR3 totals 12 residues. CDR1 is SQVTM and CDR2 is ANQGSEA in the germline V gene. CDR3 protein: CSGGSIRDEQFF. The CDR3 nucleotides are TGCAGTGGGGGGTCCATTAGGGATGAGCAGTTCTTC.

This clonotype was counted a few times. The rearrangement joins TRBV9 to TRBJ2-3; 9 bases are a match to TRBD2. The CDR3 loop spans 15 amino acids. Germline V lookup: CDR1 SGDLS, CDR2 YYNGEE. After removal of 3 bases from V and 4 bases from J, the junction contained 6 bases not matched to a gene. CDR3 in DNA: TGTGCCAGCAGCGCGTCCGGGACTAGCTCAGATACGCAGTATTTT. It codes for CASSASGTSSDTQYF.

V and J are TRBV20-1 and TRBJ2-1, with a tentative D call TRBD2 (6 bases). Trimming removed 6 bases at V and 3 bases at J, with 15 bases between. CDR3 size: 14 residues. The germline V gene has CDR1 DFQATT and CDR2 SNEGSKA (reference sequence). CDR3 sequence (DNA): TGCAGTGCACCCCCGGGACTCAACTACAATGAGCAGTTCTTC. Its translation: CSAPPGLNYNEQFF.

This clonotype was recorded only once. The chain is built from TRBV13 and TRBJ2-1, with a possible D match to TRBD1 (5 bases). This CDR3 region has 14 residues. In germline, CDR1 is PRHDT, CDR2 FYEKMQ (reference sequence). The germline V and J ends were trimmed by 3 bases and 2 bases, with 8 bases remaining between them. The CDR3: CASSLGRTYNEQFF. CDR3 nucleotide sequence: TGTGCCAGCAGCTTGGGGCGGACCTACAATGAGCAGTTCTTC.

The chain links TRBV5-1 to TRBJ2-3; TRBD2 agrees at 10 bases. Germline V gene lookup returns CDR1 SGHRS and CDR2 YFSETQ. The ends lost 0 bases at V and 4 bases at J; junction bases unmatched: 5. The CDR3 loop spans 16 amino acids. CDR3 amino acids: CASSLVSSGGPDTQYF. The DNA for the CDR3 is TGCGCCAGCAGCTTGGTGTCTAGCGGGGGCCCAGATACGCAGTATTTT.

The chain joins TRBV6-1 to TRBJ2-3; D perhaps matches TRBD1 (9 bases). Germline values: CDR1 MNHNS, CDR2 SASEGT. V dropped 6 bases and J dropped 4 bases, with 26 bases sitting between them. This CDR3 has 18 amino acids. The CDR3 region has the DNA TGTGCCAGCAGCCGAAATCGGGGGGGGACAGGGAAAGCAGATACGCAGTATTTT. Translation gives CASSRNRGGTGKADTQYF.

This clonotype showed up just a few times. The V call is TRBV11-3, the J call TRBJ2-1; D is possibly TRBD1 (5 bases). The CDR3 runs 15 residues. Germline assignment: CDR1 SGHNT and CDR2 YENEEA. Trimming pared 0 bases from V and 1 base from J, leaving 7 bases between. CDR3 in amino acids: CASSLETGSYNEQFF. For the CDR3, the DNA is TGTGCCAGCAGCTTAGAAACAGGATCCTACAATGAGCAGTTCTTC.

The J gene is TRBJ2-3, the V gene TRBV7-2, with 16 bases identical to TRBD2. CDR1 SGHTA and CDR2 FQGNSA come from the germline V gene. The CDR3 sequence is 19 residues long. With V trimmed by 3 bases and J by 2 bases, 8 bases remained unmatched. The CDR3 loop is CASSLGIGTSGRATDTQYF. The CDR3 DNA follows: TGTGCCAGCAGCTTGGGGATCGGGACTAGCGGGAGGGCCACAGATACGCAGTATTTT. The complete variable domain, with remaining parts taken from reference TRBV7-2 and TRBJ2-3, reads GAGVSQSPSNKVTEKGKDVELRCDPISGHTALYWYRQSLGQGLEFLIYFQGNSAPDKSGLPSDRFSAERTGGSVSTLTIQRTQQEDSAVYLCASSLGIGTSGRATDTQYFGPGTRLTVL.